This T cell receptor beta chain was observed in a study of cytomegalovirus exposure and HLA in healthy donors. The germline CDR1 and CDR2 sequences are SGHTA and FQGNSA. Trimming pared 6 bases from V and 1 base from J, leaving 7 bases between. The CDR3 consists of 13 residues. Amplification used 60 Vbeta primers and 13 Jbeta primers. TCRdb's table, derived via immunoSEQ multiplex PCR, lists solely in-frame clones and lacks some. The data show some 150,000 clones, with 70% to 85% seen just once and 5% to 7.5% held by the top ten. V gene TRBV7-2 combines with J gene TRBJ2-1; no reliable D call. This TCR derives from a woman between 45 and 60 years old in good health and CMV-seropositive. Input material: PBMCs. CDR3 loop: CASSFISYNEQFF. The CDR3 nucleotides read TGTGCCAGCAGTTTTATTTCCTACAATGAGCAGTTCTTC.